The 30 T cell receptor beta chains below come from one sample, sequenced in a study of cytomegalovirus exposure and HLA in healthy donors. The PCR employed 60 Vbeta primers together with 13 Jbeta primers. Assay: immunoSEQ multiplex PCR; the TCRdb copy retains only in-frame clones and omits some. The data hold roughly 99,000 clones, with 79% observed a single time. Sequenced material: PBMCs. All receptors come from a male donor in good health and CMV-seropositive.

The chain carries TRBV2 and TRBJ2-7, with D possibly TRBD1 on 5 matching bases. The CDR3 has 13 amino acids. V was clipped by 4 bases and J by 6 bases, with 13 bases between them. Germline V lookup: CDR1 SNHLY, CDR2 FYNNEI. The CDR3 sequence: CASSGLGAGEQYF. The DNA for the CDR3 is TGTGCCAGCAGTGGGCTAGGGGCTGGCGAGCAGTACTTC.

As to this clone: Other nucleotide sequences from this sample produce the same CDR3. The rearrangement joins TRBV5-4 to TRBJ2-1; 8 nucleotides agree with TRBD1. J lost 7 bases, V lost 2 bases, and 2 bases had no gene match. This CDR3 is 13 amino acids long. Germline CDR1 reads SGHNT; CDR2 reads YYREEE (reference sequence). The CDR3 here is CASSLTGGNEQFF. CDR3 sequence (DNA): TGTGCCAGCAGCTTAACAGGGGGTAATGAGCAGTTCTTC.

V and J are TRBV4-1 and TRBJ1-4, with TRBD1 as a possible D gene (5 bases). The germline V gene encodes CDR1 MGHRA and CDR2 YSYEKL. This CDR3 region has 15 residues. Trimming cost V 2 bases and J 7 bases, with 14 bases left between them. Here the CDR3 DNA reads TGCGCCAGCAGCCAAAGCATTGGGGCTAGTGAAAAACTGTTTTTT. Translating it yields CASSQSIGASEKLFF.

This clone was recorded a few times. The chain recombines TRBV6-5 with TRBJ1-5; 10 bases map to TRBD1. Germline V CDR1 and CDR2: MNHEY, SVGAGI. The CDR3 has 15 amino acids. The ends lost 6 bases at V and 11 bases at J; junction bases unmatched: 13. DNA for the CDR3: TGTGCCAGCAGCTTTGGGACAGGGGACACTAGAACCCAGCATTTT. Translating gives CASSFGTGDTRTQHF.

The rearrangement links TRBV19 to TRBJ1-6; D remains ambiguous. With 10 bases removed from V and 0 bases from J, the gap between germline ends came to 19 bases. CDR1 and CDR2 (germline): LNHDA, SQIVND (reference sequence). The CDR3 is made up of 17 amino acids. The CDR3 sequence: CATSEGSQSSYNSPLHF. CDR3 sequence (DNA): TGTGCCACAAGCGAGGGCTCTCAGAGCTCCTATAATTCACCCCTCCACTTT.

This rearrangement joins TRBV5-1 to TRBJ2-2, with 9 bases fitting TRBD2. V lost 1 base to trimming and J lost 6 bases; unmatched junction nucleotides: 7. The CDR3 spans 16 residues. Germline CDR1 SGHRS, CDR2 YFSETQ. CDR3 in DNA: TGCGCCAGCAGCTTGACGCTAGCGGGGATGTCCGGGGAGCTGTTTTTT. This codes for CASSLTLAGMSGELFF.

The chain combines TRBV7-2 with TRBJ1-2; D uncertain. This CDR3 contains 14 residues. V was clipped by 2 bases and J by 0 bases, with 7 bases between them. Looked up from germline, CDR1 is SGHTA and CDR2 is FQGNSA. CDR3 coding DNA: TGTGCCAGCAGCTTAAGACAAGCTAACTATGGCTACACCTTC. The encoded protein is CASSLRQANYGYTF.

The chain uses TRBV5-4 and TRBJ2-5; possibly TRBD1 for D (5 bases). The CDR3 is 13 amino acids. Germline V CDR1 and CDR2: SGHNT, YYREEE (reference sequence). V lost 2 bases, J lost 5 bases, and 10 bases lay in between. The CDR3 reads CASSLRQGETQYF. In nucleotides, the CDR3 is TGTGCCAGCAGCTTAAGGCAGGGCGAGACCCAGTACTTC.

The CDR3 region is CASSSTENTEAFF. In nucleotides, the CDR3 is TGTGCCAGCAGCTCGACAGAGAACACTGAAGCTTTCTTT. The rearrangement uses TRBV7-8 and TRBJ1-1; TRBD1 is a possible D gene (5 bases). The V end lost 4 bases, the J end lost 1 base, and 7 bases lay between the germline ends. CDR1 is SGHVS, CDR2 FQNEAQ, per germline. The CDR3 extends over 13 amino acids.

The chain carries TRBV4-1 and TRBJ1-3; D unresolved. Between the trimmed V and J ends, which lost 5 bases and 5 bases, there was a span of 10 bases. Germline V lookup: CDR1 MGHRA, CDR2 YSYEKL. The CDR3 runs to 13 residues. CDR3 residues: CASSSSPRNTIYF. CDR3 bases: TGCGCCAGCAGCTCTTCTCCCCGAAACACCATATATTTT.

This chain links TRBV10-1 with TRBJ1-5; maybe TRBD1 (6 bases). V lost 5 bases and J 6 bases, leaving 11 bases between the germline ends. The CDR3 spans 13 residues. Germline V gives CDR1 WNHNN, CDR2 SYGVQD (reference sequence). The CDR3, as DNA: TGCGCCAGCAGTCGGACAGTCACTCAGCCCCAGCATTTT. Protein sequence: CASSRTVTQPQHF.

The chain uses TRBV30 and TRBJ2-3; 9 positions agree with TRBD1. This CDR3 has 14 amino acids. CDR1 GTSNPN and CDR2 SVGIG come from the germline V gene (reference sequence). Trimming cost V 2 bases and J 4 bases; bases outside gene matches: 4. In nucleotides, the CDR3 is TGTGCCTGGAGTAGGGACAGGGAGTCAGATACGCAGTATTTT. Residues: CAWSRDRESDTQYF.

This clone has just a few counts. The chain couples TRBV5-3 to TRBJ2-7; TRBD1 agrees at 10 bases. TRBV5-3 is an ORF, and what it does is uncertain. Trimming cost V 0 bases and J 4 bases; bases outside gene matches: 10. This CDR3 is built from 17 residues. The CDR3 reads CARSLAGQGHDRYEQYF. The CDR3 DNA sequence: TGTGCCAGAAGCTTGGCGGGACAGGGGCACGACCGTTACGAGCAGTACTTC.

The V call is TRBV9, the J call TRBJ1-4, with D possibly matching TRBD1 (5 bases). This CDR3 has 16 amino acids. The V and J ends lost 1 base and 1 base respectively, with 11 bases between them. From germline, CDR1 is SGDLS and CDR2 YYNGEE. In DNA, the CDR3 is TGTGCCAGCAGCGTAAGGGGAACGGTAACTAATGAAAAACTGTTTTTT. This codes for CASSVRGTVTNEKLFF.

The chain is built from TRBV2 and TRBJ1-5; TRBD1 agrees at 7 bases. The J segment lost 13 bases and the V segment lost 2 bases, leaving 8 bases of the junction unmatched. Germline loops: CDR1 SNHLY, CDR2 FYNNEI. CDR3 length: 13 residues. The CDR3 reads CASSESRGQGQHF. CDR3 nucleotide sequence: TGTGCCAGCAGTGAATCGAGGGGGCAGGGTCAGCATTTT.

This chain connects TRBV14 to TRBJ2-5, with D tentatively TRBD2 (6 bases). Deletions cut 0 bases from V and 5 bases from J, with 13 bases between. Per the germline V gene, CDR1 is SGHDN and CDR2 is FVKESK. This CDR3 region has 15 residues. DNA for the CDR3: TGTGCCAGCAGCCAAGAGATACGAGGAGGGGAGACCCAGTACTTC. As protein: CASSQEIRGGETQYF. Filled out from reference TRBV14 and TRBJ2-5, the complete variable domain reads EAGVTQFPSHSVIEKGQTVTLRCDPISGHDNLYWYRRVMGKEIKFLLHFVKESKQDESGMPNNRFLAERTGGTYSTLKVQPAELEDSGVYFCASSQEIRGGETQYFGPGTRLLVL.

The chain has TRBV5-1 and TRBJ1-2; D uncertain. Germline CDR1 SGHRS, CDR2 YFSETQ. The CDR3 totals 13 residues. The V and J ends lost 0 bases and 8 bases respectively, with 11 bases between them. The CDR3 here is CASSLDGSDGYTF. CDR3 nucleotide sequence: TGCGCCAGCAGCTTGGATGGAAGCGACGGCTACACCTTC. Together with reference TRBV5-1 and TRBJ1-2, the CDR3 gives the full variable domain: KAGVTQTPRYLIKTRGQQVTLSCSPISGHRSVSWYQQTPGQGLQFLFEYFSETQRNKGNFPGRFSGRQFSNSRSEMNVSTLELGDSALYLCASSLDGSDGYTFGSGTRLTVV.

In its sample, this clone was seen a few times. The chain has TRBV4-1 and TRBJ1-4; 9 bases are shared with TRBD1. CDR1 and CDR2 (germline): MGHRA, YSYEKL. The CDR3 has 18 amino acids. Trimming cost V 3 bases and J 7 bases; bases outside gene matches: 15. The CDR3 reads CASSHSPGGGQGGEKLFF. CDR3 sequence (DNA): TGCGCCAGCAGCCACTCTCCCGGAGGGGGACAGGGAGGTGAAAAACTGTTTTTT.

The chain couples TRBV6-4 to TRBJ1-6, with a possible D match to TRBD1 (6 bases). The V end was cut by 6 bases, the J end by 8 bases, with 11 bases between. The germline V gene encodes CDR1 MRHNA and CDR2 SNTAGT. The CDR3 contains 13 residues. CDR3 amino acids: CASSGTSDSPLHF. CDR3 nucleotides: TGTGCCAGCAGCGGGACATCGGATTCACCCCTCCACTTT.

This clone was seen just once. CDR3 nucleotide sequence: TGTGCCAGCAGGAACCTAAGCGGGGGAACCGGGGAGCTGTTTTTT. Encoded protein: CASRNLSGGTGELFF. V gene TRBV7-9 combines with J gene TRBJ2-2, with 8 bases aligning to TRBD2. V shed 6 bases and J 5 bases; nucleotides not matched to a gene: 8. The germline CDR1 and CDR2 sequences are SEHNR and FQNEAQ (reference sequence). The CDR3 has 15 amino acids.

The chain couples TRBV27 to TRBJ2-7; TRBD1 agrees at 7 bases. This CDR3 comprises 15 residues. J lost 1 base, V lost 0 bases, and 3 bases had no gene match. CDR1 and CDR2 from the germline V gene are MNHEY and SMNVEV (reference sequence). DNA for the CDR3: TGTGCCAGCAGTTTATCCGACAGGGAGTCCTACGAGCAGTACTTC. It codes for CASSLSDRESYEQYF.

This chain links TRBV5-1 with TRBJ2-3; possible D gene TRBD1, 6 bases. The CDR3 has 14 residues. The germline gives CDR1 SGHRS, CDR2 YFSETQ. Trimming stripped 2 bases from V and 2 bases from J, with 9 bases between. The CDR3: CASSFTGYTDTQYF. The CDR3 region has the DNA TGCGCCAGCAGCTTTACAGGGTACACAGATACGCAGTATTTT.

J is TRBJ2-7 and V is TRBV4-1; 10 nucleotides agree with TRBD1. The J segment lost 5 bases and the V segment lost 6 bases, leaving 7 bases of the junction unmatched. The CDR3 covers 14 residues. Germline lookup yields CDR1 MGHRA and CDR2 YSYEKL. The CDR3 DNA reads TGCGCCAGCAGGGGGGGGACAGGGGTCCACGAGCAGTACTTC. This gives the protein CASRGGTGVHEQYF.

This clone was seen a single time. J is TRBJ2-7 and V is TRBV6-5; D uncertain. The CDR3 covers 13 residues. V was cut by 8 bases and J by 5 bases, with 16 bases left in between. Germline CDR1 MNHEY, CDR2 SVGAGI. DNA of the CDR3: TGTGCCAGCTTCAGTCTGGTGGCCAACGAGCAGTACTTC. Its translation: CASFSLVANEQYF.

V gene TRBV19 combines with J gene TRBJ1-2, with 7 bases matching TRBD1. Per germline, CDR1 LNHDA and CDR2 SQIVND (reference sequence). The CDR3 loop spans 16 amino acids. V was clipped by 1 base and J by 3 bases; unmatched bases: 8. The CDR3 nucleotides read TGTGCCAGTAGTATAGTGGGGGACAGTTCATACTATGGCTACACCTTC. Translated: CASSIVGDSSYYGYTF.

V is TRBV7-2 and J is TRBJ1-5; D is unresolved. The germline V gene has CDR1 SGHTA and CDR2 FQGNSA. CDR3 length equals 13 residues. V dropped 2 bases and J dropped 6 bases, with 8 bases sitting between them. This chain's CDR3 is CASSLISSQPQHF. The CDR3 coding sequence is TGTGCCAGCAGCTTAATCTCTTCTCAGCCCCAGCATTTT.

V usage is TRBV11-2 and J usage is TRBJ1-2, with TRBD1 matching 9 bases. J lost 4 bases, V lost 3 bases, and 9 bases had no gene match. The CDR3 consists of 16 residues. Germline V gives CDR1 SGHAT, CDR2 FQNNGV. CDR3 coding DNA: TGTGCCAGCAGCTTGGGCCTCGGGACAGGGACCTATGGCTACACCTTC. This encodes CASSLGLGTGTYGYTF.

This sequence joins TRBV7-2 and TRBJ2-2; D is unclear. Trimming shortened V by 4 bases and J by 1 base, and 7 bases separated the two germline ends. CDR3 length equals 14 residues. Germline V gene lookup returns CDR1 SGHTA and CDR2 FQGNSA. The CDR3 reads CASSSLRNTGELFF. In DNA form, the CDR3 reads TGTGCCAGCAGCTCCCTCCGGAACACCGGGGAGCTGTTTTTT.

This CDR3 is CASSNRGSNEKLFF. CDR3 DNA sequence: TGTGCCAGCAGTAACAGGGGCTCCAATGAAAAACTGTTTTTT. The rearrangement links TRBV27 to TRBJ1-4; 7 bases fit TRBD1. Trimming removed 5 bases from V and 5 bases from J; junction bases left unmatched: 5. CDR1 and CDR2 (germline): MNHEY, SMNVEV (reference sequence). This CDR3 contains 14 residues.

The CDR3 is CASSLDSANYGYTF. For the CDR3, the DNA is TGTGCCAGCAGCCTCGACAGCGCTAACTATGGCTACACCTTC. The chain uses TRBV5-6 and TRBJ1-2, with D maybe TRBD1 (5 bases). This CDR3 region has 14 residues. Germline V gene data show CDR1 as SGHDT and CDR2 as YYEEEE. V gave up 4 bases and J gave up 0 bases, with 10 bases separating them.